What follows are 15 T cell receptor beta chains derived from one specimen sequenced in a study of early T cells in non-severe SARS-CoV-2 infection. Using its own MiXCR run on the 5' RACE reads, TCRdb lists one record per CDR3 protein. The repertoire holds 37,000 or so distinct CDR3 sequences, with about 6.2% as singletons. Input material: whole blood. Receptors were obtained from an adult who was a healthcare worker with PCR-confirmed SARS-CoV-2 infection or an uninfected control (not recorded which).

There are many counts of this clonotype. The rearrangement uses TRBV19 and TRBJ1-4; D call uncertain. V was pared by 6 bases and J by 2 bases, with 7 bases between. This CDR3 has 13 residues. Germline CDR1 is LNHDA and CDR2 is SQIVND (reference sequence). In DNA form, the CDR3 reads TGTGCCAGTAGCGAGGCGACTAATGAAAAACTGTTTTTT. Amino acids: CASSEATNEKLFF.

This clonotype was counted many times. This CDR3 is CASSGGQGQTEAFF. The DNA of the CDR3 is TGCGCCAGCAGCGGTGGACAGGGACAAACTGAAGCTTTCTTT. The chain combines TRBV5-1 with TRBJ1-1, with 8 bases matching TRBD1. The CDR3 length is 14 residues. The V gene's germline CDR1 is SGHRS and CDR2 YFSETQ. The junction had 7 bases not matched to a gene; V was cut back by 4 bases and J by 5 bases.

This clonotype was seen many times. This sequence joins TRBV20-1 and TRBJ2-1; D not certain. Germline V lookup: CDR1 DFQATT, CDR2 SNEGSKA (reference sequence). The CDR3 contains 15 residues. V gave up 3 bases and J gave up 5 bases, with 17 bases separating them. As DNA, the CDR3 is TGCAGTGCTAGTTTTACAAGGTTTGCCGACAATGAGCAGTTCTTC. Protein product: CSASFTRFADNEQFF.

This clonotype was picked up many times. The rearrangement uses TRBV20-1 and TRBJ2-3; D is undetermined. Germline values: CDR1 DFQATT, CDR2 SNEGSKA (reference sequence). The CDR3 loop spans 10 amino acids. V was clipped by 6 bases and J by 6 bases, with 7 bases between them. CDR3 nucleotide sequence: TGCAGTGCCTCTAGGGATACGCAGTATTTT. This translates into CSASRDTQYF.

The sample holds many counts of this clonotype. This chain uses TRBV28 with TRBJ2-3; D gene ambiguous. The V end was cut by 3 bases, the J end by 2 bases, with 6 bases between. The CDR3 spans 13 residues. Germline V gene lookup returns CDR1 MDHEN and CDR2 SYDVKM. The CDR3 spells CASSFRPTDTQYF. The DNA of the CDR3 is TGTGCCAGCAGTTTTCGACCCACAGATACGCAGTATTTT.

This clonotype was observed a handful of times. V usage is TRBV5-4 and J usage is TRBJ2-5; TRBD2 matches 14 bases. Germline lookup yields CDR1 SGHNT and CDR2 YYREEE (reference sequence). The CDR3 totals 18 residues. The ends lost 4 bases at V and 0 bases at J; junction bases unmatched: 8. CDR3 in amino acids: CASSPGTSGSLYQETQYF. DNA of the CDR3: TGTGCCAGCAGCCCAGGGACTAGCGGGAGTTTGTACCAAGAGACCCAGTACTTC. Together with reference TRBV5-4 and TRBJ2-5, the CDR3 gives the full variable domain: ETGVTQSPTHLIKTRGQQVTLRCSSQSGHNTVSWYQQALGQGPQFIFQYYREEENGRGNFPPRFSGLQFPNYSSELNVNALELDDSALYLCASSPGTSGSLYQETQYFGPGTRLLVL.

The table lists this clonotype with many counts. The CDR3 DNA sequence: TGTGCCAGCAGAACGGGACTAGCGGGAGGGGAGCAGTTCTTC. Translation: CASRTGLAGGEQFF. The V call is TRBV6-2 or TRBV6-3, the J call TRBJ2-1; 16 nucleotides align to TRBD2. The CDR3 loop spans 14 amino acids. V gave up 6 bases and J gave up 10 bases; unmatched junction bases: 3. Germline V gene sequence: CDR1 MNHEY, CDR2 SVGEGT.

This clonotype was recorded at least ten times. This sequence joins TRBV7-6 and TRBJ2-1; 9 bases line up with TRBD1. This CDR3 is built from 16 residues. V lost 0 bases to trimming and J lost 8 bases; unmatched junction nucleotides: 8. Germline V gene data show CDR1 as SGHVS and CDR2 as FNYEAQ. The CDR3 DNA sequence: TGTGCCAGCAGCTTAGCGGACAGGGGCCCTTTGGATGAGCAGTTCTTC. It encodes CASSLADRGPLDEQFF.

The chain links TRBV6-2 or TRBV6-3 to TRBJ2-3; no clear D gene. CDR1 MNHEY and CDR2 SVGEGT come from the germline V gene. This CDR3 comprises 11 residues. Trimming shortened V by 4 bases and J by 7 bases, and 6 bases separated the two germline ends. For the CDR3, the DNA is TGTGCCAGCAGTTCTCTTTATACGCAGTATTTT. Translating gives CASSSLYTQYF.

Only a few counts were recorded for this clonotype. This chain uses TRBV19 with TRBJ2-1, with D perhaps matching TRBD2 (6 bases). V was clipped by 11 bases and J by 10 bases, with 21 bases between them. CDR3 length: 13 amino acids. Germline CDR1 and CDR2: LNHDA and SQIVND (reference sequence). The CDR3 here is CASKGRGSPEQFF. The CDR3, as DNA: TGTGCCTCAAAGGGGCGGGGTTCGCCGGAGCAGTTCTTC.

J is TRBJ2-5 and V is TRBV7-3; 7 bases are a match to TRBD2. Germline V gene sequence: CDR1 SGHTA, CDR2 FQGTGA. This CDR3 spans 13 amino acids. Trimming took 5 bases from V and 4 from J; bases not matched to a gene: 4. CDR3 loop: CASSRGGTETQYF. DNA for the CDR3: TGTGCCAGCAGCAGGGGAGGGACAGAGACCCAGTACTTC.

In DNA, the CDR3 is TGTGCCATCAGACTGGGGAATGAGCAGTTCTTC. This encodes CAIRLGNEQFF. The chain links TRBV10-3 to TRBJ2-1, with no clear D. Germline CDR1 is ENHRY and CDR2 is SYGVKD. The CDR3 runs to 11 residues. V was pared by 6 bases and J by 7 bases, with 7 bases between.

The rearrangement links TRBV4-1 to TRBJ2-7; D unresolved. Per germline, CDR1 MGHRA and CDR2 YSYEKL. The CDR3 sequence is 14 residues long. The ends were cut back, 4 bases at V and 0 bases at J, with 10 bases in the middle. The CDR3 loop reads CASSLSASSYEQYF. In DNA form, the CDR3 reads TGCGCCAGCAGCCTCTCGGCTAGCTCCTACGAGCAGTACTTC.

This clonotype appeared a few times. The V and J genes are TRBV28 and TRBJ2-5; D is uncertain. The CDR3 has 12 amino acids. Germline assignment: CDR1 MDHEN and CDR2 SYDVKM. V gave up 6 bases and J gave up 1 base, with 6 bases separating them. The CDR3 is CASSHSQETQYF. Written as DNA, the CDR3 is TGTGCCAGCAGCCACAGCCAAGAGACCCAGTACTTC.

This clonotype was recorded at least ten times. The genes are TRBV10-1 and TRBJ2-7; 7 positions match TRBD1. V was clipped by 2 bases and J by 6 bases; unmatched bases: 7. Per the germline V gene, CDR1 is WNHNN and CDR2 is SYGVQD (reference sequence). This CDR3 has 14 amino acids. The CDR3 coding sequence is TGCGCCAGCAGTGAGGGGACAGAAGCCGCCGAGCAGTACTTC. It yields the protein CASSEGTEAAEQYF.